The 22 T cell receptor beta chains below were found in one sample sequenced in a study of blood T cell repertoires in COVID-19. Clones were read by immunoSEQ multiplex PCR, and TCRdb kept only the in-frame ones, dropping some. The sample lists 350,000 to 550,000 clones, 80% to 90% occurring once. The sequenced sample was PBMCs or T cells enriched from blood (not recorded which). These receptor sequences come from a man aged 30 to 39 who had recovered from COVID-19.

The chain couples TRBV28 to TRBJ1-5, with 8 bases lining up with TRBD1. Germline CDR1 and CDR2: MDHEN and SYDVKM. The V and J ends lost 3 bases and 1 base, in that order; junction bases with no gene match: 2. This CDR3 contains 15 residues. DNA of the CDR3: TGTGCCAGCAGTTTTCAGGGGGCAAGCAATCAGCCCCAGCATTTT. It translates to CASSFQGASNQPQHF.

The chain links TRBV19 to TRBJ2-7, with D tentatively TRBD2 (6 bases). V was trimmed by 5 bases and J by 2 bases, leaving 16 bases between them. The CDR3 runs 15 residues. Germline loops: CDR1 LNHDA, CDR2 SQIVND (reference sequence). CDR3 sequence reads: CASSPAGTPAYEQYF. The CDR3 DNA sequence: TGTGCCAGTAGTCCGGCCGGGACTCCAGCCTACGAGCAGTACTTC.

In its sample, this clone was seen a few times. The chain couples TRBV6-5 to TRBJ2-7, with 8 nucleotides matching TRBD1. CDR1 MNHEY and CDR2 SVGAGI come from the germline V gene. The ends lost 1 base at V and 6 bases at J; junction bases unmatched: 2. This CDR3 has 13 residues. CDR3 residues: CASSYWTGSEQYF. The DNA of the CDR3 is TGTGCCAGCAGTTACTGGACAGGGTCCGAGCAGTACTTC.

V is TRBV13 and J is TRBJ1-5; D not resolved. Germline values: CDR1 PRHDT, CDR2 FYEKMQ (reference sequence). The CDR3 is made up of 15 amino acids. Trimming stripped 0 bases from V and 3 bases from J, with 9 bases between. CDR3: CASSLGGSTNQPQHF. CDR3 bases: TGTGCCAGCAGCTTAGGGGGCAGCACCAATCAGCCCCAGCATTTT.

The rearrangement uses TRBV30 and TRBJ1-6; D is perhaps TRBD1 (5 bases). The germline V gene encodes CDR1 GTSNPN and CDR2 SVGIG (reference sequence). This CDR3 contains 13 residues. Trimming removed 5 bases from V and 6 bases from J, with 11 bases in between. This CDR3 is CAWAAQGNSPLHF. In DNA form, the CDR3 reads TGTGCCTGGGCCGCTCAGGGTAATTCACCCCTCCACTTT.

CDR3 nucleotide sequence: TGTGCCAGCAGATCGGACAGGGAAAGGCCCCAGCATTTT. This gives the protein CASRSDRERPQHF. The chain couples TRBV2 to TRBJ1-5, with 8 bases that match TRBD1. CDR1 and CDR2 from the germline V gene are SNHLY and FYNNEI. The CDR3 totals 13 residues. V was clipped by 6 bases and J by 9 bases; unmatched bases: 7.

A remark on this clone: In the same sample, other DNA sequences code for this CDR3. The chain joins TRBV5-1 to TRBJ2-5, with 7 bases identical to TRBD1. The CDR3 is 13 amino acids. Germline V lookup: CDR1 SGHRS, CDR2 YFSETQ. Trimming took 2 bases from V and 5 from J; bases not matched to a gene: 3. The CDR3 is CASSLTGEETQYF. The DNA of the CDR3 is TGCGCCAGCAGCTTAACAGGGGAGGAGACCCAGTACTTC. Together with reference TRBV5-1 and TRBJ2-5, the CDR3 gives the full variable domain: KAGVTQTPRYLIKTRGQQVTLSCSPISGHRSVSWYQQTPGQGLQFLFEYFSETQRNKGNFPGRFSGRQFSNSRSEMNVSTLELGDSALYLCASSLTGEETQYFGPGTRLLVL.

About this clone itself: One end of the junction varies from germline; a read error may be responsible. The rearrangement joins TRBV28 to TRBJ2-7; 9 bases map to TRBD1. From germline, CDR1 is MDHEN and CDR2 SYDVKM. There are 13 residues in the CDR3. The CDR3, as DNA: TGTGCCAGCAGTTTAACTTCGGACAGGGGCAATGACTTC. This encodes CASSLTSDRGNDF.

The chain carries TRBV6-5 and TRBJ2-7, with 8 bases aligning to TRBD1. J was trimmed by 3 bases and V by 2 bases; bases with no gene match: 6. The CDR3 consists of 15 residues. Germline V CDR1 and CDR2: MNHEY, SVGAGI. CDR3 sequence (DNA): TGTGCCAGCAGTTACCCAAGACAGGGGAGCTACGAGCAGTACTTC. It translates to CASSYPRQGSYEQYF.

In regard to this clone: Distinct nucleotide sequences in the sample also encode this CDR3. V usage is TRBV7-3 and J usage is TRBJ2-7; D ambiguous. CDR3 size: 14 residues. V lost 1 base, J lost 0 bases, and 7 bases lay in between. The germline gives CDR1 SGHTA, CDR2 FQGTGA. In DNA form, the CDR3 reads TGTGCCAGCAGCTTAAACTCGGGCTCCTACGAGCAGTACTTC. Amino acids: CASSLNSGSYEQYF.

This rearrangement joins TRBV2 to TRBJ2-1; 9 nucleotides line up with TRBD1. V was clipped by 8 bases and J by 6 bases; unmatched bases: 8. Germline CDR1 is SNHLY and CDR2 is FYNNEI. This CDR3 is 14 amino acids long. Here the CDR3 DNA reads TGTGCCAGCCAAGGAGACAGGGGGTTCAATGAGCAGTTCTTC. The encoded protein is CASQGDRGFNEQFF.

The chain carries TRBV6-5 and TRBJ1-2, with D possibly being TRBD1 (5 bases). The CDR3 covers 15 residues. With 0 bases removed from V and 7 bases from J, the gap between germline ends came to 15 bases. Germline V gene data show CDR1 as MNHEY and CDR2 as SVGAGI. The CDR3 sequence: CASSYSPAGNGGYTF. The CDR3 coding sequence is TGTGCCAGCAGTTACTCCCCCGCAGGGAATGGTGGCTACACCTTC.

V gene TRBV21-1 combines with J gene TRBJ1-4; the D call TRBD1 from the table was never checked on the DNA. TRBV21-1 is labeled a pseudogene. The CDR3 contains 16 residues. CDR3 protein: CASSKLTTGGGEKLFF. DNA of the CDR3: TGTGCCAGCAGCAAACTTACTACAGGGGGCGGTGAAAAACTGTTTTTT.

This chain links TRBV10-1 with TRBJ2-1, with TRBD2 matching over 11 bases. Looked up from germline, CDR1 is WNHNN and CDR2 is SYGVQD (reference sequence). The CDR3 is 15 residues long. V shed 8 bases, J shed 8 bases, and the junction held 11 bases outside the gene matches. This CDR3 is CASQGTSGPQDEQFF. CDR3 sequence (DNA): TGCGCCAGCCAAGGGACTAGCGGACCCCAGGATGAGCAGTTCTTC.

The chain combines TRBV29-1 with TRBJ2-2; D may be TRBD2 (5 bases). The germline V gene encodes CDR1 SQVTM and CDR2 ANQGSEA. This CDR3 has 14 residues. The V end lost 4 bases, the J end lost 5 bases, and 14 bases lay between the germline ends. The CDR3 nucleotides read TGCAGCGTTGTCCTGACTACTGAGACCGGGGAGCTGTTTTTT. It encodes CSVVLTTETGELFF.

The rearrangement joins TRBV5-6 to TRBJ1-4; D is possibly TRBD1 (6 bases). V lost 6 bases and J 7 bases, leaving 16 bases between the germline ends. CDR1 SGHDT and CDR2 YYEEEE come from the germline V gene. The CDR3 is 14 residues long. CDR3 sequence reads: CASTSGDGGEKLFF. The DNA of the CDR3 is TGTGCCAGCACCTCAGGGGATGGAGGTGAAAAACTGTTTTTT. The full variable domain, completed using reference TRBV5-6 and TRBJ1-4, is DAGVTQSPTHLIKTRGQQVTLRCSPKSGHDTVSWYQQALGQGPQFIFQYYEEEERQRGNFPDRFSGHQFPNYSSELNVNALLLGDSALYLCASTSGDGGEKLFFGSGTQLSVL.

Only a few counts were recorded for this clone. This chain links TRBV28 with TRBJ1-4, with 7 bases matching TRBD1. J lost 6 bases, V lost 6 bases, and 10 bases had no gene match. The CDR3 length is 15 residues. Germline-derived CDR1 and CDR2 are MDHEN and SYDVKM. The CDR3 reads CASSRQTGADEKLFF. CDR3 nucleotides: TGTGCCAGCAGCCGACAAACAGGGGCGGATGAAAAACTGTTTTTT.

Many counts were recorded for this clone. CDR3 amino acids: CASSQDKGDHQPQHF. For the CDR3, the DNA is TGTGCCAGCAGCCAAGATAAAGGGGATCATCAGCCCCAGCATTTT. The chain employs TRBV4-2 and TRBJ1-5, with D perhaps TRBD1 (5 bases). This CDR3 has 15 residues. V was pared by 0 bases and J by 5 bases, with 11 bases between. The germline V gene encodes CDR1 LGHNA and CDR2 YNFKEQ.

V and J are TRBV6-5 and TRBJ1-2; TRBD1 matches 10 bases. CDR1 is MNHEY and CDR2 is SVGAGI in the germline V gene. The CDR3 covers 14 residues. With 0 bases clipped from V and 7 bases from J, the junction kept 2 bases outside the gene matches. The CDR3 loop reads CASSYSGTGVGYTF. The CDR3 coding sequence is TGTGCCAGCAGTTACTCCGGGACAGGGGTTGGCTACACCTTC.

The chain joins TRBV4-1 to TRBJ1-2; D may be TRBD1 (5 bases). CDR1 is MGHRA and CDR2 is YSYEKL in the germline V gene. The CDR3 is 18 amino acids. V was trimmed by 0 bases and J by 4 bases, leaving 21 bases between them. The CDR3 nucleotides are TGCGCCAGCAGCCAAGAGCCTCCTTTCCGCGGGGGAATCTATGGCTACACCTTC. This encodes CASSQEPPFRGGIYGYTF.

The chain is built from TRBV28 and TRBJ2-1; a weak D match, TRBD2 (5 bases). The CDR3 is made up of 13 amino acids. The germline V gene encodes CDR1 MDHEN and CDR2 SYDVKM. The V end was cut by 6 bases, the J end by 0 bases, with 6 bases between. The CDR3 loop reads CASRGSSYNEQFF. The CDR3 nucleotides read TGTGCCAGCAGAGGGAGCTCCTACAATGAGCAGTTCTTC.

The chain has TRBV5-1 and TRBJ2-1; weak D call: TRBD2 (5 bases). The germline gives CDR1 SGHRS, CDR2 YFSETQ. The CDR3 covers 13 residues. Between the trimmed V and J ends, which lost 5 bases and 4 bases, there was a span of 10 bases. CDR3 region: CASRPAVYNEQFF. CDR3 in DNA: TGCGCCAGCAGGCCAGCGGTTTACAATGAGCAGTTCTTC.